Below, 31 T cell receptor beta chains from the same sample are listed, as sequenced in a study of early T cells in non-severe SARS-CoV-2 infection. TCRdb analysed the 5' RACE reads with MiXCR anew, one entry per CDR3 protein. The sample includes tens of thousands of distinct CDR3 sequences, about 7% of them seen just once. Sequencing was done on a sample of whole blood. Every receptor here comes from an adult who was a healthcare worker with PCR-confirmed SARS-CoV-2 infection or an uninfected control (not recorded which).

This clonotype came up many times. The CDR3 is CASSQFEISALPYEQYF. In nucleotides, the CDR3 is TGCGCCAGCAGCCAATTCGAAATAAGCGCCTTACCCTACGAGCAGTACTTC. The chain combines TRBV4-1 with TRBJ2-7; D not resolved. CDR3 length: 17 amino acids. Germline assignment: CDR1 MGHRA and CDR2 YSYEKL. V was pared by 2 bases and J by 2 bases, with 19 bases between.

This clonotype occurred many times. The rearrangement links TRBV28 to TRBJ1-6; 7 bases map to TRBD1. Germline assignment: CDR1 MDHEN and CDR2 SYDVKM. J gave up 14 bases and V 4 bases, and 11 bases lay outside the gene matches. This CDR3 comprises 14 residues. CDR3 loop: CASSYRGGRWALHF. The CDR3 DNA reads TGTGCCAGCAGTTACAGGGGAGGGCGTTGGGCCCTCCACTTT.

This clonotype appeared many times. This chain joins TRBV4-3 and TRBJ1-6, with D possibly being TRBD1 (5 bases). Germline V lookup: CDR1 LGHNA, CDR2 YSLEER. CDR3 size: 16 residues. The V end was cut by 4 bases, the J end by 6 bases, with 16 bases between. CDR3 nucleotides: TGCGCCAGCAGCCGGGGAGACAGCTCTGGTAATTCACCCCTCCACTTT. This encodes CASSRGDSSGNSPLHF.

This clonotype was counted many times. The DNA for the CDR3 is TGTGCCAGCAGTCTCGGACAGGCGAGTATTTCACCCCTCCACTTT. Translation: CASSLGQASISPLHF. This chain uses TRBV27 with TRBJ1-6; 7 nucleotides match TRBD1. Trimming took 5 bases from V and 9 from J; bases not matched to a gene: 10. Germline V gene lookup returns CDR1 MNHEY and CDR2 SMNVEV (reference sequence). The CDR3 is made up of 15 amino acids.

This clonotype was detected only a few times. The gene calls are TRBV7-9 and TRBJ1-6; 10 bases are shared with TRBD1. V lost 6 bases and J lost 11; bases outside the gene matches: 7. CDR1 is SEHNR and CDR2 is FQNEAQ in the germline V gene (reference sequence). CDR3 length: 14 residues. DNA of the CDR3: TGTGCCAGCAGGGGAACCGGGACAGGGGCACCCCTCCACTTT. Translation gives CASRGTGTGAPLHF.

This clonotype came up many times. The chain combines TRBV25-1 with TRBJ2-4, with 8 bases fitting TRBD1. Germline CDR1 reads MGHDK; CDR2 reads SYGVNS. The CDR3 has 15 residues. V shed 1 base and J 5 bases; nucleotides not matched to a gene: 4. CDR3 sequence (DNA): TGTGCCAGCAGTGAATGGGGACAGGCGGAAAACATTCAGTACTTC. It codes for CASSEWGQAENIQYF.

Only a few counts were recorded for this clonotype. J is TRBJ2-7 and V is TRBV7-2; D not certain. V lost 2 bases and J lost 5, with 13 bases in between. Germline values: CDR1 SGHTA, CDR2 FQGNSA. This CDR3 is 14 amino acids long. The CDR3 protein is CASSLPDPVHEQYF. The CDR3 nucleotides are TGTGCCAGCAGCTTACCGGATCCCGTCCACGAGCAGTACTTC.

This clonotype was found many times. The chain uses TRBV12-3 or TRBV12-4 and TRBJ2-7, with D maybe TRBD1 (5 bases). Trimming removed 3 bases at V and 2 bases at J, with 8 bases between. This CDR3 is built from 13 residues. DNA of the CDR3: TGTGCCAGCAGTTTGGACACAGCCTACGAGCAGTACTTC. Residues: CASSLDTAYEQYF.

This clonotype was detected ten times or more. The chain employs TRBV4-3 and TRBJ2-3; maybe TRBD1 (5 bases). This CDR3 region has 15 residues. The germline V gene encodes CDR1 LGHNA and CDR2 YSLEER. Trimming left V 3 bases short and J 8 bases short, with 18 bases between. In DNA, the CDR3 is TGCGCCAGCAGCCAGGTGTGGGGTAGTGGGGCTACGCAGTATTTT. Its translation: CASSQVWGSGATQYF.

The chain has TRBV28 and TRBJ1-4; a weak D match, TRBD1 (5 bases). The V end was cut by 7 bases, the J end by 0 bases, with 12 bases between. CDR1 is MDHEN, CDR2 SYDVKM, per germline. CDR3 length equals 15 residues. CDR3 sequence: CASTSWGATNEKLFF. The DNA for the CDR3 is TGTGCCAGCACCTCATGGGGGGCAACTAATGAAAAACTGTTTTTT.

In its sample, this clonotype was seen many times. CDR3: CASSANLEADTQYF. The CDR3 nucleotides read TGTGCCAGCAGTGCAAATCTCGAGGCAGATACGCAGTATTTT. J is TRBJ2-3 and V is TRBV27; D is unresolved. The CDR3 is 14 amino acids. Germline lookup yields CDR1 MNHEY and CDR2 SMNVEV (reference sequence). Trimming left V 5 bases short and J 4 bases short, with 13 bases between.

This chain uses TRBV6-2 or TRBV6-3 with TRBJ1-1, with 8 bases matching TRBD1. Germline V lookup: CDR1 MNHEY, CDR2 SVGEGT. Trimming removed 10 bases from V and 2 bases from J; junction bases left unmatched: 9. CDR3 length: 14 amino acids. The CDR3 loop is CATDDRGSNTEAFF. CDR3 sequence (DNA): TGTGCCACGGACGACAGGGGCAGCAACACTGAAGCTTTCTTT.

The chain is built from TRBV7-8 and TRBJ1-6; D perhaps matches TRBD1 (6 bases). The V gene lost 4 bases and the J gene lost 8 bases, with 15 bases spanning the gap. Germline V CDR1 and CDR2: SGHVS, FQNEAQ. The CDR3 covers 15 residues. CDR3 DNA sequence: TGTGCCAGCAGCTCGGGGGCGAACCCCTATTCACCCCTCCACTTT. Amino acid sequence: CASSSGANPYSPLHF.

Concerning this clonotype itself: Relative to the germline gene, one junction end is altered; a read error may explain this. The rearrangement joins TRBV29-1 to TRBJ1-1, with D possibly being TRBD1 (6 bases). The germline CDR1 and CDR2 sequences are SQVTM and ANQGSEA. The CDR3 has 13 residues. The CDR3 DNA reads as TGCAGCGTTTTAACAGGGTTCCGAACTGAAGCCTTCTTT. It yields the protein CSVLTGFRTEAFF.

V is TRBV7-9 and J is TRBJ2-3; D perhaps matches TRBD2 (6 bases). The CDR3 is 14 residues long. The germline V and J ends were trimmed by 5 bases and 2 bases, with 11 bases remaining between them. Germline CDR1 and CDR2: SEHNR and FQNEAQ (reference sequence). The DNA for the CDR3 is TGTGCCAGCAGCATGGGACTCCCCACAGATACGCAGTATTTT. This sequence encodes CASSMGLPTDTQYF.

There are many counts of this clonotype. The chain's CDR3 is CASSQGSDTTDTQYF. The DNA for the CDR3 is TGCGCCAGCAGCCAAGGGTCCGATACGACGGATACGCAGTATTTT. V and J are TRBV4-1 and TRBJ2-3; D not certain. Germline V lookup: CDR1 MGHRA, CDR2 YSYEKL. CDR3 length equals 15 residues. Trimming pared 1 base from V and 6 bases from J, leaving 14 bases between.

This clonotype has more than one count but fewer than ten. The chain recombines TRBV3-1 with TRBJ2-6, with D hard to call. Trimming pared 4 bases from V and 0 bases from J, leaving 4 bases between. The CDR3 has 14 residues. Germline V gene sequence: CDR1 LGHDT, CDR2 YNNKEL (reference sequence). CDR3 protein: CASSRNSGANVLTF. In DNA, the CDR3 is TGTGCCAGCAGCCGGAACTCTGGGGCCAACGTCCTGACTTTC. Full variable domain (remainder filled in from reference TRBV3-1 and TRBJ2-6): DTAVSQTPKYLVTQMGNDKSIKCEQNLGHDTMYWYKQDSKKFLKIMFSYNNKELIINETVPNRFSPKSPDKAHLNLHINSLELGDSAVYFCASSRNSGANVLTFGAGSRLTVL.

This clonotype appeared many times. The chain joins TRBV6-5 to TRBJ2-3; D not resolved. V lost 5 bases and J lost 6, with 18 bases in between. The V gene's germline CDR1 is MNHEY and CDR2 SVGAGI. The CDR3 has 15 amino acids. The CDR3 reads CASSPTLGRADTQYF. The CDR3 DNA is TGTGCCAGCAGTCCTACCCTGGGCAGAGCGGATACGCAGTATTTT.

This clonotype was detected ten times or more. The chain uses TRBV6-2 or TRBV6-3 and TRBJ1-5; D not certain. V gave up 7 bases and J gave up 6 bases, with 13 bases separating them. The CDR3 contains 13 residues. Germline CDR1 is MNHEY and CDR2 is SVGEGT. The CDR3 region has the DNA TGTGCCAGCACCGACCGGAGTCGTCAGCCCCAGCATTTT. Its translation is CASTDRSRQPQHF.

This clonotype has ten or more counts. This rearrangement joins TRBV20-1 to TRBJ1-2; 8 bases match TRBD1. Germline V gives CDR1 DFQATT, CDR2 SNEGSKA (reference sequence). The length of the CDR3 is 11 residues. The CDR3 coding sequence is TGCAGCGGACAGGGCGACTATGGCTACACCTTC. Protein: CSGQGDYGYTF.

This clonotype was seen at least ten times. The chain links TRBV20-1 to TRBJ2-7; tentative D call: TRBD1 (6 bases). The germline V and J ends were trimmed by 0 bases and 0 bases, with 12 bases remaining between them. The germline gives CDR1 DFQATT, CDR2 SNEGSKA (reference sequence). CDR3 length: 15 residues. CDR3 nucleotide sequence: TGCAGTGCTAGAGATTGGAGGACAGCCTCCTACGAGCAGTACTTC. Amino acids: CSARDWRTASYEQYF.

Regarding this clonotype: Relative to the germline gene, one junction end is altered; a read error may explain this. The chain recombines TRBV4-3 with TRBJ2-1; the match to TRBD2 covers 9 bases. This CDR3 comprises 14 residues. Germline V gives CDR1 LGHNA, CDR2 YSLEER. The CDR3 region has the DNA TGCGCCAGCAGCCAAGATGCTAGCGGGGAAGAGCGGTTCTTC. The encoded protein is CASSQDASGEERFF.

Notes on this clonotype: A much bigger clone sits one base away, suggesting this may be a read error. Because it lacks the conserved phenylalanine or tryptophan at the end, this CDR3 is likely a read error. V is TRBV5-1 and J is TRBJ2-5; D call uncertain. V gave up 0 bases and J gave up 5 bases, with 2 bases separating them. This CDR3 has 11 amino acids. Germline CDR1 SGHRS, CDR2 YFSETQ. This CDR3 is CASSLDETQYL. In nucleotides, the CDR3 is TGCGCCAGCAGCTTGGACGAGACCCAGTACTTA.

This clonotype showed up many times. The rearrangement uses TRBV6-5 and TRBJ1-2; perhaps TRBD1 as D (6 bases). Trimming left V 5 bases short and J 6 bases short, with 13 bases between. The CDR3 is 13 residues long. The germline gives CDR1 MNHEY, CDR2 SVGAGI. The DNA of the CDR3 is TGTGCCAGCAGTGTACAGGGTCGAGATGGCTACACCTTC. Protein sequence: CASSVQGRDGYTF.

The chain is built from TRBV19 and TRBJ2-2; D call uncertain. Trimming left V 5 bases short and J 1 base short, with 8 bases between. The CDR3 totals 14 residues. CDR1 is LNHDA, CDR2 SQIVND, per germline (reference sequence). The CDR3 protein is CASSLQQNTGELFF. The CDR3 DNA follows: TGTGCCAGTAGTCTACAGCAGAACACCGGGGAGCTGTTTTTT.

The table lists this clonotype with many counts. The chain uses TRBV27 and TRBJ2-1; 7 positions match TRBD1. The CDR3 loop spans 15 amino acids. Unmatched junction bases numbered 7, after V lost 6 bases and J lost 2 bases. CDR1 is MNHEY and CDR2 is SMNVEV in the germline V gene (reference sequence). This chain's CDR3 is CASRSPGTAYNEQFF. The CDR3 DNA follows: TGTGCCAGCAGATCTCCCGGGACAGCCTACAATGAGCAGTTCTTC.

The chain's CDR3 is CAWGRDSLSYEQYF. CDR3 DNA: TGTGCCTGGGGCCGGGACAGTCTATCCTACGAGCAGTACTTC. The chain is built from TRBV30 and TRBJ2-7, with 7 bases lining up with TRBD1. The V gene's germline CDR1 is GTSNPN and CDR2 SVGIG (reference sequence). There are 14 residues in the CDR3. After removal of 5 bases from V and 1 base from J, the junction contained 8 bases not matched to a gene.

The rearrangement links TRBV4-3 to TRBJ2-3; D is unclear. V was shortened by 3 bases and J by 5 bases, with 9 bases between the two germline ends. The CDR3 totals 13 residues. The V gene's germline CDR1 is LGHNA and CDR2 YSLEER. Here the CDR3 DNA reads TGCGCCAGCAGCCACCAACAAAGAGATACGCAGTATTTT. This sequence encodes CASSHQQRDTQYF.

This clonotype was recorded many times. The V call is TRBV15, the J call TRBJ1-1, with D possibly TRBD1 on 5 matching bases. Germline V gives CDR1 LNHNV, CDR2 YYDKDF (reference sequence). The ends were cut back, 1 base at V and 7 bases at J, with 13 bases in the middle. This CDR3 has 14 amino acids. For the CDR3, the DNA is TGTGCCACCAGCAGAGGGGGGTTAGTCGATGAAGCTTTCTTT. Translating it yields CATSRGGLVDEAFF.

There are a few counts of this clonotype. V gene TRBV28 combines with J gene TRBJ2-3; 11 bases are a match to TRBD2. The trim removed 5 bases at V and 5 bases at J, leaving 6 bases unmatched. CDR1 is MDHEN and CDR2 is SYDVKM in the germline V gene. The CDR3 loop spans 15 amino acids. For the CDR3, the DNA is TGTGCCAGCAGTGATAGCGGGGGGGCCGGAGATACGCAGTATTTT. It encodes CASSDSGGAGDTQYF.

The V call is TRBV27, the J call TRBJ2-1, with a tentative D call TRBD2 (6 bases). Looked up from germline, CDR1 is MNHEY and CDR2 is SMNVEV (reference sequence). Trimming took off 7 bases at V and 5 bases at J, with 15 bases between the two ends. The CDR3 extends over 14 amino acids. CDR3 nucleotides: TGTGCCAGCACGCGTGGGACTTTAGACAATGAGCAGTTCTTC. It codes for CASTRGTLDNEQFF.